One sample yielded the 29 T cell receptor beta chains listed below, sequenced in a study of PD-L1 blockade in urothelial cancer. Stated time point: peripheral blood 6 weeks after treatment start. The repertoire was sequenced with immunoSEQ multiplex PCR; TCRdb's copy has only in-frame clones and lacks some. Counted here are around 100,000 clones, around 90% occurring once; the ten biggest clones make up less than 4.5%. The specimen was PBMCs, collected around atezolizumab (anti-PD-L1) treatment. Receptor source: a man in his 60s with urothelial cancer.

The CDR3 DNA is TGTGCCAGCTCACCAGCCGGGAGAGGCTACACCTTC. This encodes CASSPAGRGYTF. J is TRBJ1-2 and V is TRBV18; D remains ambiguous. The CDR3 runs to 12 residues. Deletions cut 2 bases from V and 8 bases from J, with 9 bases between. The germline gives CDR1 KGHSH, CDR2 LQKENI.

The V call is TRBV9, the J call TRBJ1-5; tentative D call: TRBD1 (5 bases). Germline V lookup: CDR1 SGDLS, CDR2 YYNGEE. The V end lost 0 bases, the J end lost 6 bases, and 13 bases lay between the germline ends. CDR3 length: 15 residues. CDR3 sequence (DNA): TGTGCCAGCAGCGTAGGCGGGGGGAGCCGTCAGCCCCAGCATTTT. Its protein is CASSVGGGSRQPQHF.

The V call is TRBV19, the J call TRBJ1-1; 7 bases fit TRBD1. Germline V gene lookup returns CDR1 LNHDA and CDR2 SQIVND (reference sequence). The CDR3 loop spans 14 amino acids. V lost 4 bases, J lost 1 base, and 3 bases stayed unmatched. The CDR3 DNA sequence: TGTGCCAGTAGTACGGGACAGTGGAACACTGAAGCTTTCTTT. Amino acids: CASSTGQWNTEAFF.

The rearrangement links TRBV9 to TRBJ2-5, with a weak D call TRBD2 (6 bases). V lost 0 bases and J 5 bases, leaving 14 bases between the germline ends. This CDR3 is 15 amino acids long. The V gene's germline CDR1 is SGDLS and CDR2 YYNGEE. CDR3: CASSVGPLAGETQYF. The CDR3 coding sequence is TGTGCCAGCAGCGTAGGACCACTCGCGGGGGAGACCCAGTACTTC.

The rearrangement links TRBV9 to TRBJ1-1; D not resolved. There are 14 residues in the CDR3. Trimming pared 0 bases from V and 3 bases from J, leaving 9 bases between. Germline V gene data show CDR1 as SGDLS and CDR2 as YYNGEE. The CDR3 coding sequence is TGTGCCAGCAGCGTAGAAGGGAGGGACACTGAAGCTTTCTTT. Protein product: CASSVEGRDTEAFF. The whole variable domain, filled in from reference TRBV9 and TRBJ1-1, reads DSGVTQTPKHLITATGQRVTLRCSPRSGDLSVYWYQQSLDQGLQFLIQYYNGEERAKGNILERFSAQQFPDLHSELNLSSLELGDSALYFCASSVEGRDTEAFFGQGTRLTVV.

This sequence joins TRBV5-6 and TRBJ2-2; 9 nucleotides line up with TRBD2. V lost 5 bases to trimming and J lost 4 bases; unmatched junction nucleotides: 15. The CDR3 sequence is 18 residues long. Germline V gene lookup returns CDR1 SGHDT and CDR2 YYEEEE. CDR3 region: CASRPIADSGGATGELFF. The CDR3 nucleotides are TGTGCCAGCAGACCGATTGCGGATAGCGGGGGTGCCACCGGGGAGCTGTTTTTT.

CDR3 amino acids: CASSTGSAPMDTQYF. As DNA, the CDR3 is TGTGCCAGCAGTACAGGCTCGGCCCCGATGGATACGCAGTATTTT. The rearrangement links TRBV6-5 to TRBJ2-3, with a possible D match to TRBD1 (5 bases). The CDR3 loop spans 15 amino acids. Germline values: CDR1 MNHEY, CDR2 SVGAGI. V was clipped by 5 bases and J by 6 bases, with 18 bases between them.

Only a few counts were recorded for this clone. This chain links TRBV6-6 with TRBJ2-7; 7 bases are shared with TRBD2. The CDR3 covers 14 residues. Germline lookup yields CDR1 MNHNY and CDR2 SVGAGI (reference sequence). With 4 bases clipped from V and 4 bases from J, the junction kept 7 bases outside the gene matches. The CDR3 DNA follows: TGTGCCAGCAGTTCGGGGGGTACCGGGTACGAGCAGTACTTC. This encodes CASSSGGTGYEQYF.

V usage is TRBV7-9 and J usage is TRBJ2-5; unclear D gene. The germline V gene encodes CDR1 SEHNR and CDR2 FQNEAQ (reference sequence). With 1 base removed from V and 1 base from J, the gap between germline ends came to 10 bases. The CDR3 runs 15 residues. CDR3 sequence reads: CASSLVIDFQETQYF. DNA for the CDR3: TGTGCCAGCAGCTTAGTTATAGATTTCCAAGAGACCCAGTACTTC.

This chain uses TRBV4-1 with TRBJ2-3; D gene unclear. This CDR3 contains 16 residues. The germline V and J ends were trimmed by 2 bases and 2 bases, with 14 bases remaining between them. Germline V gives CDR1 MGHRA, CDR2 YSYEKL. CDR3 sequence (DNA): TGCGCCAGCAGCCAACCCCCGAGGTCCCCCACAGATACGCAGTATTTT. Its translation is CASSQPPRSPTDTQYF.

This clone is a singleton in its sample. V usage is TRBV6-1 and J usage is TRBJ1-5; D is unclear. This CDR3 contains 17 residues. Germline-derived CDR1 and CDR2 are MNHNS and SASEGT. V dropped 2 bases and J dropped 7 bases, with 21 bases sitting between them. The DNA for the CDR3 is TGTGCCAGCAGTGAATTCAGATCCACCCGGGATGGACAGCCCCAGCATTTT. Protein: CASSEFRSTRDGQPQHF.

The rearrangement joins TRBV5-4 to TRBJ1-5; 11 positions match TRBD1. Germline assignment: CDR1 SGHNT and CDR2 YYREEE (reference sequence). The trim removed 4 bases at V and 6 bases at J, leaving 3 bases unmatched. This CDR3 region has 14 residues. CDR3 amino acids: CASSLGTGGQPQHF. CDR3 DNA sequence: TGTGCCAGCAGCCTCGGGACAGGGGGTCAGCCCCAGCATTTT.

The chain couples TRBV7-2 to TRBJ1-6; D possibly corresponds to TRBD1 (5 bases). The CDR3 is 15 residues long. Between the trimmed V and J ends, which lost 5 bases and 2 bases, there was a span of 10 bases. The V gene's germline CDR1 is SGHTA and CDR2 FQGNSA. The CDR3 DNA sequence: TGTGCCAGCAGCCTTGGGGCCCCCTATAATTCACCCCTCCACTTT. Protein sequence: CASSLGAPYNSPLHF.

The V gene is TRBV5-4, the J gene TRBJ2-1; a possible D gene is TRBD1 (6 bases). Trimming took 9 bases from V and 0 from J, leaving 16 bases between them. Germline assignment: CDR1 SGHNT and CDR2 YYREEE (reference sequence). This CDR3 is built from 15 residues. This chain's CDR3 is CATGSGTSSYNEQFF. In DNA, the CDR3 is TGTGCCACCGGATCGGGGACAAGCTCCTACAATGAGCAGTTCTTC.

The V and J genes are TRBV18 and TRBJ1-3, with TRBD1 as a possible D gene (6 bases). The CDR3 sequence is 18 residues long. V shed 2 bases and J shed 1 base, with 18 bases lying between them. Looked up from germline, CDR1 is KGHSH and CDR2 is LQKENI. This chain's CDR3 is CASSPIGAGAESGNTIYF. The CDR3 DNA follows: TGTGCCAGCTCACCAATCGGAGCAGGGGCCGAGTCTGGAAACACCATATATTTT.

The rearrangement joins TRBV2 to TRBJ1-5; 10 bases line up with TRBD1. The germline V gene has CDR1 SNHLY and CDR2 FYNNEI. The junction had 4 bases not matched to a gene; V was cut back by 2 bases and J by 6 bases. The CDR3 consists of 15 residues. The CDR3: CASSEMGTGAQPQHF. The CDR3 DNA sequence: TGTGCCAGCAGTGAAATGGGGACAGGGGCTCAGCCCCAGCATTTT.

This chain connects TRBV6-5 to TRBJ2-5, with 7 positions matching TRBD1. Germline CDR1 is MNHEY and CDR2 is SVGAGI. The J segment lost 5 bases and the V segment lost 6 bases, leaving 9 bases of the junction unmatched. The CDR3 length is 14 residues. The CDR3 loop reads CASRMGQTWETQYF. CDR3 in DNA: TGTGCCAGCAGAATGGGACAGACTTGGGAGACCCAGTACTTC.

The CDR3 reads CASSDSGGAHTQYF. CDR3 coding DNA: TGTGCCAGCAGTGACAGCGGGGGGGCACATACGCAGTATTTT. V usage is TRBV6-1 and J usage is TRBJ2-3; 10 bases match TRBD2. The junction had 4 bases not matched to a gene; V was cut back by 3 bases and J by 7 bases. Per germline, CDR1 MNHNS and CDR2 SASEGT. This CDR3 is built from 14 residues.

V is TRBV5-6 and J is TRBJ1-5; D remains unclear. This CDR3 comprises 12 residues. V gave up 1 base and J gave up 5 bases, with 4 bases separating them. The germline CDR1 and CDR2 sequences are SGHDT and YYEEEE. CDR3 sequence reads: CASSLTDQPQHF. The CDR3 DNA follows: TGTGCCAGCAGCTTGACGGATCAGCCCCAGCATTTT.

The chain employs TRBV18 and TRBJ2-1; 12 nucleotides agree with TRBD1. Germline V CDR1 and CDR2: KGHSH, LQKENI. J was trimmed by 5 bases and V by 1 base; bases with no gene match: 6. CDR3 length: 17 residues. In nucleotides, the CDR3 is TGTGCCAGCTCACCACTTGGGACAGGGGGCGCCCACAATGAGCAGTTCTTC. This codes for CASSPLGTGGAHNEQFF.

The chain combines TRBV29-1 with TRBJ2-1; 12 bases line up with TRBD2. The germline V gene has CDR1 SQVTM and CDR2 ANQGSEA. The CDR3 runs to 16 residues. J gave up 5 bases and V 6 bases, and 11 bases lay outside the gene matches. The CDR3: CSVGRGLAGGHNEQFF. DNA for the CDR3: TGCAGCGTCGGAAGGGGTCTAGCGGGAGGGCACAATGAGCAGTTCTTC.

The genes are TRBV6-9 and TRBJ1-5, with D unclear. Trimming shortened V by 6 bases and J by 9 bases, and 6 bases separated the two germline ends. Per the germline V gene, CDR1 is MNHGY and CDR2 is SVAAGI. The CDR3 spans 10 residues. DNA of the CDR3: TGTGCCAGCAGCTGTCGGCCCCAGCATTTT. The encoded protein is CASSCRPQHF.

This CDR3 is CASTYKPGQGSNQPQHF. DNA of the CDR3: TGTGCCAGCACTTACAAACCGGGACAGGGGAGCAATCAGCCCCAGCATTTT. The genes are TRBV28 and TRBJ1-5; 10 nucleotides align to TRBD1. The J segment lost 1 base and the V segment lost 7 bases, leaving 10 bases of the junction unmatched. The length of the CDR3 is 17 residues. Germline CDR1 reads MDHEN; CDR2 reads SYDVKM.

This chain joins TRBV28 and TRBJ1-5, with D possibly TRBD1 on 5 matching bases. V gave up 5 bases and J gave up 3 bases, with 8 bases separating them. Germline CDR1 and CDR2: MDHEN and SYDVKM. The CDR3 length is 13 residues. The CDR3 here is CASSRDSNQPQHF. CDR3 nucleotides: TGTGCCAGCAGTCGGGACTCCAATCAGCCCCAGCATTTT.

The V and J genes are TRBV10-2 and TRBJ2-1, with TRBD2 matching 11 bases. The J segment lost 7 bases and the V segment lost 6 bases, leaving 5 bases of the junction unmatched. Per the germline V gene, CDR1 is WSHSY and CDR2 is SAAADI. CDR3 length: 14 amino acids. The CDR3 loop is CASRLAGERNEQFF. CDR3 DNA sequence: TGCGCCAGCAGACTAGCGGGAGAGAGGAATGAGCAGTTCTTC.

This chain links TRBV15 with TRBJ2-4; TRBD2 might be the D (6 bases). The CDR3 is 19 amino acids. The germline V and J ends were trimmed by 0 bases and 1 base, with 19 bases remaining between them. Germline CDR1 and CDR2: LNHNV and YYDKDF (reference sequence). This CDR3 is CATSRDRESGWGAKNIQYF. In DNA, the CDR3 is TGTGCCACCAGCAGAGATAGGGAGAGCGGGTGGGGGGCCAAAAACATTCAGTACTTC.

The V gene is TRBV4-1, the J gene TRBJ2-7; 9 bases fit TRBD1. The germline gives CDR1 MGHRA, CDR2 YSYEKL. With 4 bases clipped from V and 0 bases from J, the junction kept 10 bases outside the gene matches. This CDR3 contains 17 residues. CDR3 in amino acids: CASSRQTQTGGSYEQYF. The CDR3 bases are TGCGCCAGCAGCCGACAGACGCAGACAGGGGGCTCCTACGAGCAGTACTTC.

V and J are TRBV18 and TRBJ2-5, with 7 nucleotides matching TRBD1. Trimming removed 1 base from V and 1 base from J; junction bases left unmatched: 6. The CDR3 has 16 residues. Looked up from germline, CDR1 is KGHSH and CDR2 is LQKENI. CDR3 in amino acids: CASSPRGTALQETQYF. The CDR3, as DNA: TGTGCCAGCTCACCACGGGGGACAGCACTCCAAGAGACCCAGTACTTC.

This rearrangement joins TRBV7-8 to TRBJ1-5, with D maybe TRBD1 (6 bases). Per the germline V gene, CDR1 is SGHVS and CDR2 is FQNEAQ. The V end was cut by 1 base, the J end by 4 bases, with 14 bases between. The length of the CDR3 is 16 residues. As DNA, the CDR3 is TGTGCCAGCAGCTTAGGGTGGGGGGGCGCGAATCAGCCCCAGCATTTT. This encodes CASSLGWGGANQPQHF.